A single sample gave rise to the 15 T cell receptor beta chains below, sequenced in a study of blood T cell repertoires in COVID-19. TCRdb's table, derived via immunoSEQ multiplex PCR, lists solely in-frame clones and lacks some. The sample yields 210,000 or so clones, more than 75% seen once. The sequenced material came from peripheral blood. These TCRs come from a woman in her 40s with acute or convalescent COVID-19.

The chain couples TRBV7-6 to TRBJ2-5; 13 bases are shared with TRBD2. The CDR3 loop spans 15 amino acids. Germline V CDR1 and CDR2: SGHVS, FNYEAQ. Trimming at V came to 5 bases and at J to 6 bases, leaving 6 bases not matched to a gene. This chain's CDR3 is CASSQTSGRSQTQYF. For the CDR3, the DNA is TGTGCCAGCAGCCAGACTAGCGGGAGGTCACAGACCCAGTACTTC.

The V and J genes are TRBV19 and TRBJ1-5, with 7 bases fitting TRBD1. Germline V gene data show CDR1 as LNHDA and CDR2 as SQIVND (reference sequence). The CDR3 has 15 amino acids. J lost 0 bases, V lost 11 bases, and 10 bases had no gene match. The CDR3 protein is CAAKPQGYSNQPQHF. In nucleotides, the CDR3 is TGTGCCGCCAAACCACAGGGGTATAGCAATCAGCCCCAGCATTTT.

This chain links TRBV24-1 with TRBJ1-2; 9 nucleotides align to TRBD1. Germline loops: CDR1 KGHDR, CDR2 SFDVKD. The CDR3 runs 17 residues. Losses at the gene ends were 1 base for V and 3 bases for J; bases not matched to a gene: 8. The DNA of the CDR3 is TGTGCCACCAGTGATTTTCTCCGGGACAGGGCTTACTATGGCTACACCTTC. Protein sequence: CATSDFLRDRAYYGYTF.

The chain is built from TRBV30 and TRBJ1-2; maybe TRBD1 (6 bases). The CDR3 is 13 amino acids. V gave up 0 bases and J gave up 8 bases, with 13 bases separating them. The germline V gene encodes CDR1 GTSNPN and CDR2 SVGIG (reference sequence). The CDR3 here is CAWSVAGAEGYTF. The CDR3 coding sequence is TGTGCCTGGAGTGTAGCAGGGGCGGAAGGCTACACCTTC.

The CDR3 DNA follows: TGTGCCAGCAGTTACGTAAACACTGAAGCTTTCTTT. The encoded protein is CASSYVNTEAFF. The rearrangement links TRBV6-2 or TRBV6-3 to TRBJ1-1; D is undetermined. CDR3 length: 12 amino acids. V was trimmed by 2 bases and J by 2 bases, leaving 3 bases between them. Looked up from germline, CDR1 is MNHEY and CDR2 is SVGEGT.

The chain joins TRBV2 to TRBJ2-7; the D gene is possibly TRBD2 (5 bases). V was cut by 7 bases and J by 4 bases, with 14 bases left in between. Germline CDR1 and CDR2: SNHLY and FYNNEI. The CDR3 contains 13 residues. CDR3 loop: CASTPLGSYEQYF. CDR3 nucleotide sequence: TGTGCCAGCACCCCACTGGGGAGTTACGAGCAGTACTTC.

The chain couples TRBV11-2 to TRBJ2-5; 8 bases match TRBD1. The V gene's germline CDR1 is SGHAT and CDR2 FQNNGV. CDR3 length: 16 residues. Unmatched junction bases numbered 11, after V lost 5 bases and J lost 3 bases. CDR3 in DNA: TGTGCCAGCAGCACGTTCGTGGACAGGGTGGAAGAGACCCAGTACTTC. It codes for CASSTFVDRVEETQYF.

The V gene is TRBV12-3 or TRBV12-4, the J gene TRBJ1-1, with a tentative D call TRBD1 (6 bases). The germline V and J ends were trimmed by 5 bases and 0 bases, with 7 bases remaining between them. This CDR3 has 13 amino acids. CDR3 sequence reads: CASSGQLNTEAFF. As DNA, the CDR3 is TGTGCCAGCAGTGGACAGCTGAACACTGAAGCTTTCTTT.

The chain joins TRBV6-5 to TRBJ2-6; D is unclear. CDR1 and CDR2 from the germline V gene are MNHEY and SVGAGI. The CDR3 has 15 amino acids. V dropped 6 bases and J dropped 1 base, with 10 bases sitting between them. The CDR3 region is CASSPLSSGANVLTF. The CDR3 DNA sequence: TGTGCCAGCAGCCCCCTCTCGTCTGGGGCCAACGTCCTGACTTTC.

The chain recombines TRBV6-2 or TRBV6-3 with TRBJ1-1, with D possibly being TRBD1 (5 bases). Trimming pared 2 bases from V and 5 bases from J, leaving 12 bases between. The CDR3 is made up of 14 amino acids. Germline CDR1 and CDR2: MNHEY and SVGEGT. The DNA of the CDR3 is TGTGCCAGCAGTTACGCCGGGGGTCGGACTGAAGCTTTCTTT. As protein: CASSYAGGRTEAFF.

The chain is built from TRBV2 and TRBJ2-7, with D perhaps TRBD2 (6 bases). V lost 11 bases to trimming and J lost 5 bases, with 13 bases between them. Germline CDR1 and CDR2: SNHLY and FYNNEI. The CDR3 is 11 residues long. CDR3 loop: CAGKGGNEQYF. The CDR3 region has the DNA TGTGCCGGGAAAGGAGGGAACGAGCAGTACTTC.

The rearrangement joins TRBV30 to TRBJ1-2; the match to TRBD1 covers 9 bases. Trimming took 3 bases from V and 5 from J; bases not matched to a gene: 1. The germline V gene has CDR1 GTSNPN and CDR2 SVGIG (reference sequence). CDR3 length: 12 amino acids. DNA for the CDR3: TGTGCCTGGAGCGGGACAGGGTATGGCTACACCTTC. Encoded protein: CAWSGTGYGYTF.

This clone was detected only once. The genes are TRBV29-1 and TRBJ2-7; 8 bases are a match to TRBD2. The CDR3 has 13 amino acids. Trimming cost V 7 bases and J 2 bases; bases outside gene matches: 7. The V gene's germline CDR1 is SQVTM and CDR2 ANQGSEA. The CDR3 sequence is CSAQLGGAYEQYF. CDR3 nucleotide sequence: TGCAGCGCTCAACTCGGGGGGGCCTACGAGCAGTACTTC.

The V gene is TRBV18, the J gene TRBJ2-2; a weak D match, TRBD1 (5 bases). The germline V and J ends were trimmed by 5 bases and 5 bases, with 9 bases remaining between them. Germline CDR1 is KGHSH and CDR2 is LQKENI. The CDR3 has 13 residues. The CDR3 DNA sequence: TGTGCCAGCTCAGCGACAGAAACCGGGGAGCTGTTTTTT. This sequence encodes CASSATETGELFF.

The V call is TRBV9, the J call TRBJ2-3; 12 nucleotides line up with TRBD2. This CDR3 is 16 amino acids long. CDR1 and CDR2 (germline): SGDLS, YYNGEE. V lost 3 bases, J lost 4 bases, and 6 bases stayed unmatched. The CDR3 region is CASSATSGSPADTQYF. DNA of the CDR3: TGTGCCAGCAGCGCGACTAGCGGGAGCCCCGCAGATACGCAGTATTTT.